Below are 22 T cell receptor beta chains sequenced from a single sample in a study of cytomegalovirus exposure and HLA in healthy donors. Researchers ran the PCR with 60 Vbeta and 13 Jbeta primers. Assay used: immunoSEQ multiplex PCR; TCRdb lists only in-frame clones, some missing. The data hold 150,000 to 200,000 clones, with around four fifths observed a single time. Sequenced input: PBMCs. These TCRs come from a man younger than 35 in good health and CMV-seronegative.

The V call is TRBV7-6, the J call TRBJ2-2; 13 nucleotides line up with TRBD2. The CDR3 sequence is 16 residues long. V lost 8 bases, J lost 6 bases, and 9 bases stayed unmatched. Germline V CDR1 and CDR2: SGHVS, FNYEAQ. The CDR3 sequence is CASGLRLAGGAGELFF. CDR3 coding DNA: TGTGCCAGCGGTTTAAGACTAGCGGGAGGAGCCGGGGAGCTGTTTTTT.

The V call is TRBV5-6, the J call TRBJ1-6; no clear D. The CDR3 extends over 17 amino acids. Trimming took 1 base from V and 5 from J, leaving 16 bases between them. CDR1 SGHDT and CDR2 YYEEEE come from the germline V gene. The CDR3, as DNA: TGTGCCAGCAGCTTGAATGTGGGCTCCGATAATAATTCACCCCTCCACTTT. Amino acids: CASSLNVGSDNNSPLHF.

The chain carries TRBV25-1 and TRBJ2-1; no firm D call. Trimming left V 4 bases short and J 10 bases short, with 11 bases between. CDR3 length equals 12 residues. Germline V gives CDR1 MGHDK, CDR2 SYGVNS. The chain's CDR3 is CASSARSREQFF. CDR3 DNA: TGTGCCAGCAGTGCGAGGTCTCGGGAGCAGTTCTTC.

The rearrangement joins TRBV6-6 to TRBJ2-7; 9 bases are shared with TRBD2. The V gene end was trimmed by 0 bases and the J gene end by 6 bases; junction bases not matched to a gene: 6. The CDR3 extends over 15 amino acids. Germline V gene sequence: CDR1 MNHNY, CDR2 SVGAGI (reference sequence). The CDR3 coding sequence is TGTGCCAGCAGTTACTCGCTTAGCGGGAGCCGCGAGCAGTACTTC. Encoded protein: CASSYSLSGSREQYF.

The CDR3 is CASSFEGQGLQETQYF. CDR3 in DNA: TGTGCCAGCAGCTTCGAGGGACAGGGGCTTCAAGAGACCCAGTACTTC. The chain carries TRBV7-6 and TRBJ2-5; 10 bases map to TRBD1. CDR1 SGHVS and CDR2 FNYEAQ come from the germline V gene. V gave up 3 bases and J gave up 2 bases; unmatched junction bases: 6. This CDR3 contains 16 residues.

This clone was detected a few times. This sequence joins TRBV4-1 and TRBJ2-5, with 8 bases fitting TRBD1. CDR3 size: 16 residues. V shed 1 base and J 3 bases; nucleotides not matched to a gene: 7. From germline, CDR1 is MGHRA and CDR2 YSYEKL. Here the CDR3 reads CASSQVLTGEKETQYF. In DNA, the CDR3 is TGCGCCAGCAGCCAAGTCCTGACAGGGGAAAAAGAGACCCAGTACTTC.

This chain connects TRBV7-9 to TRBJ2-5; 7 bases line up with TRBD1. Germline V gives CDR1 SEHNR, CDR2 FQNEAQ (reference sequence). With 1 base clipped from V and 4 bases from J, the junction kept 12 bases outside the gene matches. The CDR3 loop spans 17 amino acids. CDR3 nucleotide sequence: TGTGCCAGCAGCTTAGTAAAGAAGGGGGCGCCCCGAGAGACCCAGTACTTC. It translates to CASSLVKKGAPRETQYF.

This sequence joins TRBV7-9 and TRBJ1-5; D may be TRBD1 (5 bases). CDR3 length: 14 residues. Germline V gene lookup returns CDR1 SEHNR and CDR2 FQNEAQ (reference sequence). V shed 6 bases and J shed 2 bases, with 11 bases lying between them. The CDR3 DNA reads TGTGCCAGCAGGTCTAGGGGTGGCAATCAGCCCCAGCATTTT. This codes for CASRSRGGNQPQHF.

This chain links TRBV18 with TRBJ1-1; 7 bases are a match to TRBD1. With V trimmed by 5 bases and J by 0 bases, 3 bases remained unmatched. The CDR3 contains 14 residues. Germline CDR1 and CDR2: KGHSH and LQKENI. This CDR3 reads CASSEGTVNTEAFF. In DNA, the CDR3 is TGTGCCAGCTCAGAAGGGACAGTGAACACTGAAGCTTTCTTT.

The chain carries TRBV30 and TRBJ1-1; D not resolved. The germline V gene has CDR1 GTSNPN and CDR2 SVGIG (reference sequence). V lost 0 bases to trimming and J lost 4 bases, with 12 bases between them. The CDR3 sequence is 14 residues long. CDR3 residues: CAWSVNRALTEAFF. The CDR3 DNA is TGTGCCTGGAGTGTTAATCGTGCACTCACTGAAGCTTTCTTT.

This chain joins TRBV18 and TRBJ2-1; D uncertain. Trimming stripped 3 bases from V and 6 bases from J, with 9 bases between. This CDR3 is built from 13 residues. Germline assignment: CDR1 KGHSH and CDR2 LQKENI. The CDR3 sequence: CASSPSRFNEQFF. The CDR3 DNA follows: TGTGCCAGCTCACCGAGCCGATTCAATGAGCAGTTCTTC.

The rearrangement uses TRBV15 and TRBJ1-1; D might be TRBD1 (6 bases). This CDR3 has 14 amino acids. Trimming pared 5 bases from V and 7 bases from J, leaving 17 bases between. The germline V gene has CDR1 LNHNV and CDR2 YYDKDF (reference sequence). The CDR3 loop reads CATSGKRQVSEAFF. Here the CDR3 DNA reads TGTGCCACCAGCGGAAAGAGACAGGTTAGTGAAGCTTTCTTT.

This clone was counted a few times. V usage is TRBV11-3 and J usage is TRBJ2-1; TRBD2 matches 15 bases. Germline V gene data show CDR1 as SGHNT and CDR2 as YENEEA. V shed 4 bases, J shed 6 bases, and the junction held 4 bases outside the gene matches. The CDR3 is 16 residues long. The CDR3 is CASSSKGLAGGNEQFF. CDR3 DNA: TGTGCCAGCAGCTCCAAGGGACTAGCGGGAGGCAATGAGCAGTTCTTC.

The chain combines TRBV7-3 with TRBJ2-2; 7 bases align to TRBD1. Unmatched junction bases numbered 10, after V lost 5 bases and J lost 4 bases. In germline, CDR1 is SGHTA, CDR2 FQGTGA. This CDR3 has 16 amino acids. CDR3 sequence (DNA): TGTGCCAGCAGCAGCCCTACAGGGGTGGGCACCGGGGAGCTGTTTTTT. Its translation: CASSSPTGVGTGELFF.

The chain recombines TRBV27 with TRBJ2-7, with a possible D match to TRBD1 (6 bases). This CDR3 has 14 amino acids. V lost 4 bases, J lost 0 bases, and 10 bases lay in between. Germline loops: CDR1 MNHEY, CDR2 SMNVEV (reference sequence). As DNA, the CDR3 is TGTGCCAGCAGTTGGGGACAAAGCTCCTACGAGCAGTACTTC. This encodes CASSWGQSSYEQYF.

This sequence joins TRBV19 and TRBJ2-3, with D tentatively TRBD2 (5 bases). The CDR3 is made up of 14 amino acids. V lost 6 bases and J lost 4, with 14 bases in between. Germline values: CDR1 LNHDA, CDR2 SQIVND (reference sequence). The CDR3 DNA sequence: TGTGCCAGTAGGCTATCAGCGGAGCCAGATACGCAGTATTTT. Translating it yields CASRLSAEPDTQYF. Together with reference TRBV19 and TRBJ2-3, the CDR3 gives the full variable domain: DGGITQSPKYLFRKEGQNVTLSCEQNLNHDAMYWYRQDPGQGLRLIYYSQIVNDFQKGDIAEGYSVSREKKESFPLTVTSAQKNPTAFYLCASRLSAEPDTQYFGPGTRLTVL.

The chain recombines TRBV29-1 with TRBJ2-5, with D perhaps TRBD1 (5 bases). CDR3 size: 14 residues. Germline V gives CDR1 SQVTM, CDR2 ANQGSEA. V was pared by 5 bases and J by 3 bases, with 16 bases between. The CDR3 nucleotides read TGCAGCGTTCGTTCCAGAGGCAGGGAAGAGACCCAGTACTTC. Translation: CSVRSRGREETQYF.

This clone occurred once. The chain joins TRBV9 to TRBJ2-2; TRBD2 matches at 9 bases. This CDR3 has 17 residues. Germline lookup yields CDR1 SGDLS and CDR2 YYNGEE. The V segment lost 2 bases and the J segment 2 bases; nucleotides outside the gene matches: 7. The CDR3 region is CASSVRRLAANTGELFF. CDR3 bases: TGTGCCAGCAGCGTCCGTCGACTAGCGGCTAACACCGGGGAGCTGTTTTTT.

This clone was recorded a few times. For the CDR3, the DNA is TGTGCCAGCAGCCAAGAGGGGGAGGGGTACGGGGATGAAAAACTGTTTTTT. Protein product: CASSQEGEGYGDEKLFF. This rearrangement joins TRBV4-2 to TRBJ1-4, with D maybe TRBD1 (5 bases). The CDR3 consists of 17 residues. Trimming left V 0 bases short and J 6 bases short, with 17 bases between. Germline V gene lookup returns CDR1 LGHNA and CDR2 YNFKEQ.

The chain couples TRBV27 to TRBJ2-5; D is perhaps TRBD2 (6 bases). Germline values: CDR1 MNHEY, CDR2 SMNVEV (reference sequence). Trimming stripped 2 bases from V and 1 base from J, with 11 bases between. The CDR3 has 15 amino acids. CDR3 DNA sequence: TGTGCCAGCAGTTTAATGGGACTCTCCCAAGAGACCCAGTACTTC. This gives the protein CASSLMGLSQETQYF.

The chain joins TRBV7-2 to TRBJ2-7, with 9 bases matching TRBD2. The V gene end was trimmed by 1 base and the J gene end by 3 bases; junction bases not matched to a gene: 4. Germline CDR1 SGHTA, CDR2 FQGNSA. This CDR3 comprises 15 residues. CDR3 nucleotide sequence: TGTGCCAGCAGCTTAGTCAGCGGGAGGTACTACGAGCAGTACTTC. Translated, it gives CASSLVSGRYYEQYF.

This clone was observed once. One junction end does not reproduce the germline sequence, and a read error may be involved. The CDR3 nucleotides are TGTGCCAGCAGCCTAACCGGACTAGCGGGAACCACTACTCAGCAGTACTTC. As protein: CASSLTGLAGTTTQQYF. The chain couples TRBV7-3 to TRBJ2-7; 12 bases agree with TRBD2. CDR1 and CDR2 from the germline V gene are SGHTA and FQGTGA. The CDR3 spans 17 residues.